This is a list of T cell receptor beta chains from one sample in a study of beta chain features in type 1 diabetes. Here immunoSEQ multiplex PCR was the method, and the copy in TCRdb shows in-frame clones only, minus some. The sample includes 400,000 to 550,000 clones, 9.5% to 12% of them seen just once. The sequencing sample was made of naive CD4+ T cells from blood. Receptors originate from a woman in her late teens or twenties in good health. Both conserved end residues are part of each CDR3. The D gene is left open where the match is weak. Rows give clone size only sometimes, using once, few, many, or a class for an expanded clone.

J gene: TRBJ1-5
clone size: -
V gene: TRBV9
D gene: -
CDR3 protein: CASSVVGRDSNQPQHF
CDR3 DNA: TGTGCCAGCAGCGTAGTAGGCAGGGATAGCAATCAGCCCCAGCATTTT

J gene: TRBJ2-1
clone size: few
V gene: TRBV2
D gene: -
CDR3 protein: CASSDESGTVNEQFF
CDR3 DNA: TGTGCCAGCAGTGATGAATCCGGGACGGTCAATGAGCAGTTCTTC

J gene: TRBJ2-5
clone size: -
V gene: TRBV14
D gene: TRBD1
CDR3 protein: CASSHQAGGKWETQYF
CDR3 DNA: TGTGCCAGCAGCCACCAGGCAGGGGGCAAGTGGGAGACCCAGTACTTC

J gene: TRBJ2-3
clone size: few
V gene: TRBV5-1
D gene: TRBD2
CDR3 protein: CASSFSGWQYF
CDR3 DNA: TGCGCCAGCAGCTTTAGCGGGTGGCAGTATTTT

J gene: TRBJ2-4
clone size: -
V gene: TRBV2
D gene: -
CDR3 protein: CASTPGVDAYIQYF
CDR3 DNA: TGTGCCAGCACCCCCGGAGTGGATGCATACATTCAGTACTTC

J gene: TRBJ2-7
clone size: -
V gene: TRBV4-3
D gene: TRBD1
CDR3 protein: CASSQLTGLSYEQYF
CDR3 DNA: TGCGCCAGCAGCCAGCTGACAGGGTTGTCCTACGAGCAGTACTTC

J gene: TRBJ2-5
clone size: -
V gene: TRBV5-1
D gene: TRBD1
CDR3 protein: CASSTGQGETQYF
CDR3 DNA: TGCGCCAGCAGCACGGGACAGGGTGAGACCCAGTACTTC

J gene: TRBJ1-4
clone size: -
V gene: TRBV18
D gene: -
CDR3 protein: CASSQRGNEKLFF
CDR3 DNA: TGTGCCAGCTCCCAAAGGGGGAATGAAAAACTGTTTTTT

J gene: TRBJ2-6
clone size: few
V gene: TRBV4-2
D gene: -
CDR3 protein: CASSQSSGTGANVLTF
CDR3 DNA: TGTGCCAGCAGCCAATCGTCGGGGACTGGGGCCAACGTCCTGACTTTC

J gene: TRBJ2-1
clone size: -
V gene: TRBV27
D gene: -
CDR3 protein: CASRGSGFNEQFF
CDR3 DNA: TGTGCCAGCAGAGGCTCAGGGTTCAATGAGCAGTTCTTC

J gene: TRBJ2-6
clone size: -
V gene: TRBV2
D gene: -
CDR3 protein: CASRLAVGANVLTF
CDR3 DNA: TGTGCCAGCAGATTGGCGGTAGGGGCCAACGTCCTGACTTTC

J gene: TRBJ2-4
clone size: few
V gene: TRBV4-1
D gene: TRBD2
CDR3 protein: CASSQVSPSGGKNIQYF
CDR3 DNA: TGCGCCAGCAGCCAAGTTTCCCCTAGCGGGGGCAAAAACATTCAGTACTTC

J gene: TRBJ1-6
clone size: few
V gene: TRBV4-3
D gene: -
CDR3 protein: CASSQDSIDTVYNSPLHF
CDR3 DNA: TGCGCCAGCAGCCAAGATTCAATTGATACAGTCTATAATTCACCCCTCCACTTT

J gene: TRBJ2-2
clone size: few
V gene: TRBV5-1
D gene: -
CDR3 protein: CASKQTNTGELFF
CDR3 DNA: TGCGCCAGCAAACAGACGAACACCGGGGAGCTGTTTTTT

J gene: TRBJ2-3
clone size: few
V gene: TRBV7-6
D gene: -
CDR3 protein: CASSPGASTDTQYF
CDR3 DNA: TGTGCCAGCAGCCCCGGGGCTAGCACAGATACGCAGTATTTT

J gene: TRBJ2-1
clone size: few
V gene: TRBV7-3
D gene: -
CDR3 protein: CASSLIRYNEQFF
CDR3 DNA: TGTGCCAGCAGCTTAATCCGATACAATGAGCAGTTCTTC

J gene: TRBJ2-5
clone size: -
V gene: TRBV5-1
D gene: -
CDR3 protein: CASSPTGTQGTQYF
CDR3 DNA: TGCGCCAGCAGCCCAACCGGGACCCAGGGGACCCAGTACTTC

J gene: TRBJ1-1
clone size: few
V gene: TRBV29-1
D gene: TRBD1
CDR3 protein: CSALTDRAEAFF
CDR3 DNA: TGCAGCGCCCTGACAGACAGGGCTGAAGCTTTCTTT

J gene: TRBJ2-3
clone size: -
V gene: TRBV7-2
D gene: TRBD1
CDR3 protein: CASSIGTARDTQYF
CDR3 DNA: TGTGCCAGCAGCATCGGGACAGCCAGGGATACGCAGTATTTT